The 12 T cell receptor delta chains below come from one sample, sequenced in a study of gamma-delta T cells after stem cell transplantation. TCRdb processed the RT-PCR reads again with the CATT caller. This table has fewer than 3,000 delta-chain clones, under 55% appearing once. Sequences were obtained from gamma-delta T cells. These receptors were taken from a human donor. It is not recorded whose cells these are; they may come from a transplant donor.

To note about this clone: Given a much more abundant clone one base away, this may be a read error. The chain links TRDV2 to TRDJ1, with TRDD3 matching 12 bases. The CDR3 length is 18 residues. Germline values: CDR1 GEAIGNYY, CDR2 EKD. The CDR3 region has the DNA TGTGCCTGTGATTATGTTACTGGGGGATACCCGTACACCGATAAACCCATCTTT. Translating gives CACDYVTGGYPYTDKPIF.

About this clone itself: This likely came from a read error, as a far larger clone is one base away. At the DNA level, this CDR3 is encoded by other sequences in the same sample as well. The chain links TRDV2 to TRDJ1, with 12 positions matching TRDD3. Germline CDR1 reads GEAIGNYY; CDR2 reads EKD. The length of the CDR3 is 19 residues. The V segment lost 4 bases and the J segment 0 bases; nucleotides outside the gene matches: 14. CDR3 nucleotide sequence: TGTGCCTGTGATCCAGTACTGGGGGATACTTTCCGGTACACCGATAAACTCATCTTT. Translated, it gives CACDPVLGDTFRYTDKLIF.

This clone appeared a few times. The chain is built from TRDV2 and TRDJ1; 11 nucleotides line up with TRDD3. Looked up from germline, CDR1 is GEAIGNYY and CDR2 is EKD. The CDR3 has 18 amino acids. J gave up 7 bases and V 1 base, and 16 bases lay outside the gene matches. This chain's CDR3 is CACDTLRILGDKEVKLIF. CDR3 coding DNA: TGTGCCTGTGACACGTTGCGGATACTGGGGGATAAAGAGGTTAAACTCATCTTT.

The rearrangement uses TRDV2 and TRDJ3; 8 bases fit TRDD3. CDR1 is GEAIGNYY and CDR2 is EKD in the germline V gene. The V gene end was trimmed by 1 base and the J gene end by 0 bases; junction bases not matched to a gene: 4. The CDR3 length is 18 residues. The CDR3 loop is CACDTGGSASWDTRQMFF. The CDR3 DNA is TGTGCCTGTGACACTGGGGGATCCGCCTCCTGGGACACCCGACAGATGTTTTTC.

This chain connects TRDV2 to TRDJ3; TRDD3 matches 7 bases. CDR1 GEAIGNYY and CDR2 EKD come from the germline V gene. The CDR3 extends over 23 amino acids. After removal of 0 bases from V and 0 bases from J, the junction contained 19 bases not matched to a gene. This CDR3 is CACDTSESWGSPLSSWDTRQMFF. The DNA of the CDR3 is TGTGCCTGTGACACCAGCGAGAGCTGGGGGTCTCCCCTAAGCTCCTGGGACACCCGACAGATGTTTTTC.

This clone was detected a few times. One base away lies a much larger clone, so this may be a sequencing read error. The genes are TRDV2 and TRDJ1; maybe TRDD3 (6 bases). Germline V gene lookup returns CDR1 GEAIGNYY and CDR2 EKD. This CDR3 spans 17 amino acids. Trimming left V 0 bases short and J 10 bases short, with 26 bases between. CDR3 protein: CACDTVGPGEPNNVLIF. CDR3 DNA sequence: TGTGCCTGTGACACCGTTGGGCCGGGGGAACCGAACAACGTACTCATCTTT.

For this clone: One junction end does not reproduce the germline sequence, and a read error may be involved. The chain couples TRDV2 to TRDJ3, with 8 bases identical to TRDD3. There are 19 residues in the CDR3. Looked up from germline, CDR1 is GEAIGNYY and CDR2 is EKD. The CDR3 nucleotides are TGTGCCTGTGACTCTACTGGGGGGCCCGACTCCTGGGACACCCGACAGCTGTTTTTC. This codes for CACDSTGGPDSWDTRQLFF.

This clone is termed large (0.1 to 1%). The chain carries TRDV2 and TRDJ1, with D unresolved. V lost 0 bases and J 0 bases, leaving 19 bases between the germline ends. Germline V gene data show CDR1 as GEAIGNYY and CDR2 as EKD. This CDR3 comprises 18 residues. The CDR3 DNA reads as TGTGCCTGTGACACCGTGTCGGTTTCTCCCTCGTACACCGATAAACTCATCTTT. Translating it yields CACDTVSVSPSYTDKLIF.

On this clone itself: Given a far larger clone just one base away, this is likely a sequencing read error. Other nucleotide sequences in the sample specify the same CDR3. The chain recombines TRDV2 with TRDJ1; 13 nucleotides match TRDD3. After removal of 3 bases from V and 8 bases from J, the junction contained 8 bases not matched to a gene. The CDR3 consists of 15 residues. Germline V gene data show CDR1 as GEAIGNYY and CDR2 as EKD. DNA for the CDR3: TGTGCCTGTGACGAACTGGGGGATACGCGCTTAAAACTCATCTTT. This translates into CACDELGDTRLKLIF.

By share of the sample, this clone is large (0.1 to 1%). The chain couples TRDV2 to TRDJ1, with 9 bases matching TRDD3. Germline assignment: CDR1 GEAIGNYY and CDR2 EKD. V shed 0 bases, J shed 3 bases, and the junction held 4 bases outside the gene matches. The length of the CDR3 is 15 residues. CDR3 nucleotide sequence: TGTGCCTGTGACACCGTGGGGGATAGCGCCGATAAACTCATCTTT. Its translation: CACDTVGDSADKLIF.

A remark on this clone: Being one base from a much bigger clone, this may be a read error. Different DNA sequences within this sample yield the same CDR3. This rearrangement joins TRDV2 to TRDJ1; D is undetermined. The CDR3 spans 16 residues. V lost 0 bases to trimming and J lost 0 bases, with 13 bases between them. Germline CDR1 and CDR2: GEAIGNYY and EKD. CDR3 amino acids: CACDTLVLKDTDKLIF. As DNA, the CDR3 is TGTGCCTGTGACACCCTCGTGCTGAAAGACACCGATAAACTCATCTTT.

This clone came up once. Sequence at one end of the junction differs from germline and may be a read error. Other nucleotide sequences from this sample produce the same CDR3. The chain joins TRDV2 to TRDJ3; 11 nucleotides match TRDD3. The germline CDR1 and CDR2 sequences are GEAIGNYY and EKD. CDR3 length: 23 residues. CDR3: CACDTGSLRTGGYGTWDTRQMFF. In nucleotides, the CDR3 is TGCGCCTGTGACACCGGTTCTTTACGTACTGGGGGATATGGCACCTGGGACACCCGACAGATGTTTTTC.